Here is one TCR beta chain with its context. What it recognizes is unknown. The ends were cut back, 4 bases at V and 6 bases at J, with 32 bases in the middle. The CDR3 totals 20 residues. Looked up from germline, CDR1 is SGDLS and CDR2 is YYNGEE. The data were taken from a study of cytomegalovirus exposure and HLA in healthy donors. Study findings and constraints: TCR beta V segments were, for the most part, productive about 87% or about 30% of the time in an earlier analysis.

It was with 60 Vbeta and 13 Jbeta primers that the PCR ran. Some clones are missing from TCRdb's copy, which holds only in-frame ones; the method was immunoSEQ multiplex PCR. This sample carries approximately 150,000 clones, around four fifths of them seen once, and the ten largest clones take 7.4%. Sequencing was performed on PBMCs. The chain combines TRBV9 with TRBJ1-5; no firm D call. This receptor was identified in a male donor in good health and CMV-seropositive. The CDR3 loop reads CASSKDYGPKQQYRSQPQHF. In DNA, the CDR3 is TGTGCCAGCAGCAAAGACTACGGCCCTAAACAGCAGTATCGGTCTCAGCCCCAGCATTTT.